A selection of T cell receptor beta chains follows, all from one sample in a study of blood T cell repertoires in COVID-19. Libraries were prepared by immunoSEQ multiplex PCR; TCRdb keeps only in-frame clonotypes and omits some of them. The sample records roughly 100,000 clones, roughly 86% being singletons. Sequencing was done on a sample of peripheral blood. Receptors were obtained from a woman younger than 45 with acute or convalescent COVID-19. The CDR3 runs from the conserved cysteine through the conserved F or W. Each record gives: V gene, D gene, J gene, clone size, CDR3 DNA, CDR3 protein. A D gene is named only where the DNA matches it firmly. The size field is filled for only some rows; it gives once, few, many or a size class.

TRBV6-6	TRBD1	TRBJ2-3	.	TGTGCCAGCGTCTTAGGGGGCCACACAGATACGCAGTATTTT	CASVLGGHTDTQYF
TRBV5-6	TRBD1	TRBJ2-3	.	TGTGCCAGCAGCCGCGACAGGGAAGGACACACAGATACGCAGTATTTT	CASSRDREGHTDTQYF
TRBV19	TRBD2	TRBJ2-1	.	TGTGCCAGTAGTATCCGGGGACTAGCCCCGAAGGGCTCCTACAATGAGCAGTTCTTC	CASSIRGLAPKGSYNEQFF
TRBV6-6	.	TRBJ1-2	.	TGTGCCAGCAGTCCGGCCGTGGGTGTACAGGTACTCTATGGCTACACCTTC	CASSPAVGVQVLYGYTF
TRBV5-1	TRBD2	TRBJ2-1	.	TGCGCCAGCAGCTTTCGGGCGGGGGGTTCCGCAACCTACAATGAGCAGTTCTTC	CASSFRAGGSATYNEQFF
TRBV7-9	.	TRBJ1-4	once	TGTGCCAGCAGTGATGGGGGACTGTCAACTAATGAAAAACTGTTTTTT	CASSDGGLSTNEKLFF
TRBV7-9	.	TRBJ1-3	.	TGTGCCAGCAGCAAAAACAGGGTCTCTGGAAACACCATATATTTT	CASSKNRVSGNTIYF
TRBV19	TRBD1	TRBJ2-3	.	TGTGCCAGTAGTGGCCGGGACAGGCAAACAGATACGCAGTATTTT	CASSGRDRQTDTQYF
TRBV11-2	.	TRBJ2-1	.	TGTGCCAGCAGCTCCATTCCTAGGTCCCGTGAGCAGTTCTTC	CASSSIPRSREQFF
TRBV5-1	.	TRBJ1-1	.	TGCGCCAGCAGCCCGGGAGATGAAAGCACTGAAGCTTTCTTT	CASSPGDESTEAFF
TRBV18	.	TRBJ1-5	.	TGTGCCAGCTCACCCAGGGTGGACAGCAATCAGCCCCAGCATTTT	CASSPRVDSNQPQHF
TRBV7-3	.	TRBJ1-2	.	TGTGCCAGCAGCGCCCTACCTGGACAGCACCTCTATGGCTACACCTTC	CASSALPGQHLYGYTF
TRBV3-1/TRBV3-2	TRBD1	TRBJ1-1	.	TGTGCCAGCAGCCAGACAGGGGTAGAAGCTTTCTTT	CASSQTGVEAFF
TRBV6-5	TRBD1	TRBJ1-5	.	TGTGCCAGCAGTCTGAGACAGGGAGAAAATCAGCCCCAGCATTTT	CASSLRQGENQPQHF
TRBV6-4	.	TRBJ2-3	.	TGTGCCAGCAGGGCCCAGGGAGGTACAGATACGCAGTATTTT	CASRAQGGTDTQYF
TRBV29-1	TRBD1	TRBJ2-7	.	TGCAGCGTCCCCGGGACAGGGTACGAGCAGTACTTC	CSVPGTGYEQYF
TRBV7-2	TRBD1	TRBJ2-1	.	TGTGCCAGCAGCTTTAGGGGACAGTCCTACAATGAGCAGTTCTTC	CASSFRGQSYNEQFF
TRBV18	TRBD1	TRBJ1-6	.	TGTGCCAGCTCACCAACGTTCGACAGGGGGGCTTCACCCCTCCACTTT	CASSPTFDRGASPLHF
TRBV6-6	.	TRBJ2-2	.	TGTGCCAGCAGGCCCAGGGAAGCCGGGGAGCTGTTTTTT	CASRPREAGELFF
TRBV5-8	.	TRBJ2-7	.	TGTGCCAGCAGCCGTAGGGGCAGCTACGAGCAGTACTTC	CASSRRGSYEQYF
TRBV15	.	TRBJ1-4	.	TGTGCCACCCAACCTGACAGGACTAATGAAAAACTGTTTTTT	CATQPDRTNEKLFF
TRBV9	TRBD1	TRBJ1-1	.	TGTGCCAGCAGCCCTGGACAGGGCTCTGAAGCTTTCTTT	CASSPGQGSEAFF
TRBV28	TRBD1	TRBJ1-4	.	TGTGCCATCACAGGGGTTGGTGCAACTAATGAAAAACTGTTTTTT	CAITGVGATNEKLFF
TRBV6-5	TRBD1	TRBJ1-1	.	TGTGCCAGCAGTTATACAGGGGGAGTTCATAAGGCTGAAGCTTTCTTT	CASSYTGGVHKAEAFF
TRBV9	TRBD2	TRBJ2-2	.	TGTGCCAGCAGCGCCCCCGGGGGGGTTGCGGGGGGGCCCGGGGAGCTGTTTTTT	CASSAPGGVAGGPGELFF
TRBV7-9	.	TRBJ1-6	.	TGTGCCAGCAGCTTGGAGGGGATAGGCTCACCCCTCCACTTT	CASSLEGIGSPLHF
TRBV2	.	TRBJ2-7	.	TGTGCCAGCACCACAAAGGTGGAGCAGAACCCCTACGAGCAGTACTTC	CASTTKVEQNPYEQYF
TRBV2	.	TRBJ1-4	.	TGTGCCAGCAGTCAGACAAGGGGAGGTGAAAAACTGTTTTTT	CASSQTRGGEKLFF
TRBV5-1	TRBD1	TRBJ2-7	.	TGCGCCAGCAGCTCAGCCGGGACAGGGTCTTACGAGCAGTACTTC	CASSSAGTGSYEQYF
TRBV7-8	.	TRBJ2-7	once	TGTGCCAGCAGCTTGAGGGCAGTCGGGGTCTACGAGCAGTACTTC	CASSLRAVGVYEQYF
TRBV11-1	TRBD1	TRBJ2-7	.	TGTGCCAGCAGCTCGGGACAGGGCCCCTACGAGCAGTACTTC	CASSSGQGPYEQYF
TRBV28	TRBD1	TRBJ1-2	few	TGTGCCAGCAGTACCCCGAGAACAGGGGACTATGGCTACACCTTC	CASSTPRTGDYGYTF
TRBV4-2	.	TRBJ1-1	.	TGTGCCAGCAGCCAACTAGCCCCGGATTCTGAAGCTTTCTTT	CASSQLAPDSEAFF
TRBV6-5	.	TRBJ1-2	.	TGTGCCAGCACCCGGGCAGGGGAAGATGGCTACACCTTC	CASTRAGEDGYTF
TRBV5-6	TRBD1	TRBJ1-1	.	TGTGCCAGCAGCCCAGGGGGTTCCCCTGAAGCTTTCTTT	CASSPGGSPEAFF
TRBV28	.	TRBJ1-5	.	TGTGCCAGCGGAACGGAGACAGCATCAGGAAGGCCCCAGCATTTT	CASGTETASGRPQHF
TRBV5-6	.	TRBJ1-2	.	TGTGCCAGCAGCTTGGCGGTAGGAGATTATGGCTACACCTTC	CASSLAVGDYGYTF
TRBV3-1/TRBV3-2	TRBD2	TRBJ2-3	.	TGTGCCAGCAGCTGGTCGGGGGGGCGGGCAGATACGCAGTATTTT	CASSWSGGRADTQYF
TRBV5-1	.	TRBJ2-1	.	TGCGCCAGCTCTCCTGATCCGGGTTTTAATGAGCAGTTCTTC	CASSPDPGFNEQFF
TRBV7-9	TRBD1	TRBJ1-1	.	TGTGCCAGCAGCTACCCACGGGGGACAGCTATGAACACTGAAGCTTTCTTT	CASSYPRGTAMNTEAFF
TRBV2	.	TRBJ1-2	.	TGTGCCAGCAGTGAACCGGCAGGGGAAAACTATGGCTACACCTTC	CASSEPAGENYGYTF
TRBV7-8	TRBD2	TRBJ2-2	.	TGTGCCAGCAGCTTCCCGTCTAGCGGGGGAAAGACCGGGGAGCTGTTTTTT	CASSFPSSGGKTGELFF
TRBV30	TRBD1	TRBJ1-2	.	TGTGCCTGCACAGGGGCTGGCTACACCTTC	CACTGAGYTF
TRBV7-9	TRBD1	TRBJ1-1	.	TGTGCCAGCAGCCCCCGGACAGGGGGGCTGACTGAAGCTTTCTTT	CASSPRTGGLTEAFF
TRBV12-3/TRBV12-4	.	TRBJ1-4	.	TGTGCCAGCAGCCTCGGGGGGGAGCAACTGTTTTTT	CASSLGGEQLFF
TRBV5-6	.	TRBJ1-2	.	TGTGCCAGCAGCTTGGGCGGGACCTATGGCTACACCTTC	CASSLGGTYGYTF
TRBV28	.	TRBJ1-2	.	TGTGCCAGCAGTCGTGCGGACTCTGGCTATGGCTACACCTTC	CASSRADSGYGYTF
TRBV10-1	.	TRBJ1-6	.	TGCGCCGGTGAGGGAGGGGGTCCCTGCGGCTCTAATTCACCCCTCCACTTT	CAGEGGGPCGSNSPLHF
TRBV19	TRBD2	TRBJ2-1	.	TGTGCCAGTAGTAGCTCCCTCGGGGGGAGTGCCTACAATGAGCAGTTCTTC	CASSSSLGGSAYNEQFF
TRBV28	.	TRBJ1-5	.	TGTGCCAGCTTAGGACAGTACAATCAGCCCCAGCATTTT	CASLGQYNQPQHF
TRBV11-2	TRBD1	TRBJ1-2	.	TGTGCCAGCAGCCCCCGATGGGACAGGGGAAACTATGGCTACACCTTC	CASSPRWDRGNYGYTF
TRBV9	TRBD1	TRBJ2-7	.	TGTGCCAGCAGCGTAGGGACAGGACCCTACGAGCAGTACTTC	CASSVGTGPYEQYF
TRBV30	.	TRBJ1-2	.	TGTGCCTGGAGGCAGGGGACCAACTATGGCTACACCTTC	CAWRQGTNYGYTF
TRBV11-2	.	TRBJ1-5	few	TGTGCCAGCAGCTTAGGAGCCGGGGGGGTTGTGAGCAATCAGCCCCAGCATTTT	CASSLGAGGVVSNQPQHF